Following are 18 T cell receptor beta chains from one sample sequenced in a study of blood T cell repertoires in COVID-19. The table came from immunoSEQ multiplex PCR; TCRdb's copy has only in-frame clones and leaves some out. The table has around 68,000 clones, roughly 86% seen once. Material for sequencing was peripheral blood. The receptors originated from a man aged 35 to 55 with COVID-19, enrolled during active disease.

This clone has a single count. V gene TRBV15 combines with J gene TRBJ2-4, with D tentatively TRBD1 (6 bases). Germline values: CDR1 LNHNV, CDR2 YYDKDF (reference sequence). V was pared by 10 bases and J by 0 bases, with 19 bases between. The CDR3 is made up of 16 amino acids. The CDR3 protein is CAIQDFGQPAKNIQYF. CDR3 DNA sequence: TGTGCCATCCAAGATTTCGGACAGCCAGCCAAAAACATTCAGTACTTC.

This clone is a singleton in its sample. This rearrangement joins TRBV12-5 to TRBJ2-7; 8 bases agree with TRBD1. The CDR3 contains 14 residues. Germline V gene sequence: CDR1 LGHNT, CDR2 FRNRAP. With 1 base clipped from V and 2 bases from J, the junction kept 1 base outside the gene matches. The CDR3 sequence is CASGLGQGTYEQYF. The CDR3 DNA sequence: TGTGCTAGTGGTTTGGGACAGGGGACCTACGAGCAGTACTTC.

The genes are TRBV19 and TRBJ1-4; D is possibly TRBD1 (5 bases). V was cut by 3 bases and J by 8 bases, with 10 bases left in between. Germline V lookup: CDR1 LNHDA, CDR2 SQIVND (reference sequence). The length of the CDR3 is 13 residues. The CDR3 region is CASSMGLGEKLFF. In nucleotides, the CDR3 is TGTGCCAGTAGTATGGGGCTGGGGGAAAAACTGTTTTTT. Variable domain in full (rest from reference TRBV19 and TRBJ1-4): DGGITQSPKYLFRKEGQNVTLSCEQNLNHDAMYWYRQDPGQGLRLIYYSQIVNDFQKGDIAEGYSVSREKKESFPLTVTSAQKNPTAFYLCASSMGLGEKLFFGSGTQLSVL.

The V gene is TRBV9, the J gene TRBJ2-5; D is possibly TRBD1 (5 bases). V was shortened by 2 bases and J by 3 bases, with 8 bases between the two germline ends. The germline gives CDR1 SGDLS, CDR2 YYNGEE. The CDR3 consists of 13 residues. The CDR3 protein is CASSVGLKETQYF. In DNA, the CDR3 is TGTGCCAGCAGCGTGGGGCTCAAAGAGACCCAGTACTTC.

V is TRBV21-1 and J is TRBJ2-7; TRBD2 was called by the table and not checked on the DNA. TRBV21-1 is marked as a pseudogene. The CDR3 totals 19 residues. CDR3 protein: CASIAGGTSVLGNGYEQYF. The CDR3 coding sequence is TGTGCCAGCATCGCTGGAGGGACTAGTGTCCTCGGGAACGGGTACGAGCAGTACTTC.

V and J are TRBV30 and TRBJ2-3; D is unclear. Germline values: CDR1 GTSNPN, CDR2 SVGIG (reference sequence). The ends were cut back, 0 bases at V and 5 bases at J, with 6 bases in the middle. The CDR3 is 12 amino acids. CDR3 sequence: CAWSVVLDTQYF. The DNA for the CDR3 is TGTGCCTGGAGTGTCGTGTTAGATACGCAGTATTTT.

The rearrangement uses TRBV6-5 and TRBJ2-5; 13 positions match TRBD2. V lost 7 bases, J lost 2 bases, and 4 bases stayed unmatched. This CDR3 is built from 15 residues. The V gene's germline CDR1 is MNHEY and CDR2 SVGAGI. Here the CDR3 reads CASTRLAGGQETQYF. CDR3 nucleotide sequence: TGTGCCAGCACCAGACTAGCGGGGGGACAAGAGACCCAGTACTTC.

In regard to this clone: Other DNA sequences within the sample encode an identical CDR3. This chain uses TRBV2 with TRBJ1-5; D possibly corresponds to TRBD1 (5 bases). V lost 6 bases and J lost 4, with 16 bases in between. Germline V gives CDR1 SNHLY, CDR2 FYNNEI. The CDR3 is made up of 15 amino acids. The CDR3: CASSRDSGSNQPQHF. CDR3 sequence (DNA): TGTGCCAGCAGCCGAGACAGTGGATCAAATCAGCCCCAGCATTTT. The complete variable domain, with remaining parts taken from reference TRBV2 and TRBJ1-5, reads EPEVTQTPSHQVTQMGQEVILRCVPISNHLYFYWYRQILGQKVEFLVSFYNNEISEKSEIFDDQFSVERPDGSNFTLKIRSTKLEDSAMYFCASSRDSGSNQPQHFGDGTRLSIL.

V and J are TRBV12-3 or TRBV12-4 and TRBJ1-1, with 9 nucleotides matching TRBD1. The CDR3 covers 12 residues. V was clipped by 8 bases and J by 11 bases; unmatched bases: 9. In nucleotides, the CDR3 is TGTGCCAGCGGCTTCCGGGACAGGGATGCTTTCTTT. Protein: CASGFRDRDAFF.

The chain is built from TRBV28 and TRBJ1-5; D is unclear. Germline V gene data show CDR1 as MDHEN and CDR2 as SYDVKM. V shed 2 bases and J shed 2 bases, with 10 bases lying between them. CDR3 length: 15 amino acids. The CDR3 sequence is CASSLGTSGNQPQHF. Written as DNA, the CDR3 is TGTGCCAGCAGTTTAGGTACTTCTGGCAATCAGCCCCAGCATTTT.

CDR3 coding DNA: TGTGCCAGCTCTCAGGGGACCGTGAACACCATATATTTT. Residues: CASSQGTVNTIYF. The V call is TRBV18, the J call TRBJ1-3; D is possibly TRBD1 (6 bases). This CDR3 region has 13 residues. Per the germline V gene, CDR1 is KGHSH and CDR2 is LQKENI. With 6 bases removed from V and 7 bases from J, the gap between germline ends came to 13 bases.

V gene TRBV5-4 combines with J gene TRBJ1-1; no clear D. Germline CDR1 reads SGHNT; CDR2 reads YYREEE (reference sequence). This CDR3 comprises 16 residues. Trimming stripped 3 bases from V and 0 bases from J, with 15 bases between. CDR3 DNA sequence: TGTGCCAGCAGCTGGGCCAGTGCCAGCCTGAACACTGAAGCTTTCTTT. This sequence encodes CASSWASASLNTEAFF.

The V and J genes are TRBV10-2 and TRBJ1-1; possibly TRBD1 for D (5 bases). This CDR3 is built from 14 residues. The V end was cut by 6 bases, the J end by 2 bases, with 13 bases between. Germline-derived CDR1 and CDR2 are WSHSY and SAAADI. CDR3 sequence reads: CASRGGPLNTEAFF. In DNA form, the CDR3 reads TGCGCCAGCAGGGGGGGTCCATTAAACACTGAAGCTTTCTTT.

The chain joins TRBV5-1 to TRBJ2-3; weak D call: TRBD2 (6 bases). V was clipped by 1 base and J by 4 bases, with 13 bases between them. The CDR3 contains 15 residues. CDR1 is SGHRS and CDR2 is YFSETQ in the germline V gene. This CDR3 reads CASSLLGGDPDTQYF. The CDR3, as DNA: TGCGCCAGCAGCTTGTTAGGAGGGGACCCAGATACGCAGTATTTT.

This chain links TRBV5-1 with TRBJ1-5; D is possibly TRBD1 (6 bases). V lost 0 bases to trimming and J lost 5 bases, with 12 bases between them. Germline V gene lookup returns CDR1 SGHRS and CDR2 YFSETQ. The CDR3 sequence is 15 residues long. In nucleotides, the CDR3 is TGCGCCAGCAGCTTGGCCGGGGAGGGGGATCAGCCCCAGCATTTT. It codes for CASSLAGEGDQPQHF.

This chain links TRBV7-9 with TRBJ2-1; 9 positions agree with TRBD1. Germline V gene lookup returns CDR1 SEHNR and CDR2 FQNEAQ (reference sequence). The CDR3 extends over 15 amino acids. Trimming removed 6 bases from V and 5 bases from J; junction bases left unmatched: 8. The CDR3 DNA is TGTGCCAGCAGTCTACAGGGGGCGGCAGACAATGAGCAGTTCTTC. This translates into CASSLQGAADNEQFF.

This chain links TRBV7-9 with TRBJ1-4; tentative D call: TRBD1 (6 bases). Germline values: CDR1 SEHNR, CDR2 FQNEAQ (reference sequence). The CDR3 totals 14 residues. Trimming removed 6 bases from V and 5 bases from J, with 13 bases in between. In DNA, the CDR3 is TGTGCCAGCAGGCGGGGGGCTCGCAATGAAAAACTGTTTTTT. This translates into CASRRGARNEKLFF.

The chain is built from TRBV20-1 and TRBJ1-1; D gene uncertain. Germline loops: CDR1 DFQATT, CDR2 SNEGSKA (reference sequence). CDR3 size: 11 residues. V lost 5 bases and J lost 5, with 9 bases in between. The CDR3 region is CSAWRQTEAFF. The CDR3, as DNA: TGCAGTGCTTGGCGACAAACTGAAGCTTTCTTT.